Listed here are 10 T cell receptor beta chains from one sample, sequenced in a study of metastatic and nonmetastatic thyroid tumors. Thyroid surgery was performed in patients who had received no treatment beforehand. TCRdb used MiXCR to call clones anew from the PCR reads. The table has under 35,000 clones, over 20% seen once. Sequences were obtained from blood. These receptors were obtained from a female donor with papillary thyroid cancer or a benign thyroid nodule (not recorded which). Some clones in this sample may be carry-over from other donors' samples.

This clone was observed at least ten times. This chain uses TRBV5-1 with TRBJ1-1; perhaps TRBD1 as D (5 bases). Deletions cut 5 bases from V and 6 bases from J, with 17 bases between. In germline, CDR1 is SGHRS, CDR2 YFSETQ. CDR3 size: 14 residues. CDR3 nucleotides: TGCGCCAGCAGTCCGGGGCAAGCCCAACCTGAAGCTTTCTTT. Its translation: CASSPGQAQPEAFF.

The CDR3: CAWRGYIPGTVLTYEQYF. CDR3 bases: TGTGCCTGGAGAGGGTACATACCCGGGACAGTATTGACCTACGAGCAGTACTTC. The chain links TRBV30 to TRBJ2-7; 7 nucleotides agree with TRBD1. V lost 3 bases, J lost 2 bases, and 19 bases stayed unmatched. The CDR3 has 18 amino acids. Germline-derived CDR1 and CDR2 are GTSNPN and SVGIG (reference sequence).

This clone was recorded many times. The chain couples TRBV20-1 to TRBJ2-5; 7 bases line up with TRBD1. The V segment lost 6 bases and the J segment 4 bases; nucleotides outside the gene matches: 8. Germline V lookup: CDR1 DFQATT, CDR2 SNEGSKA (reference sequence). The CDR3 has 13 residues. The CDR3 nucleotides are TGCAGTGCACCTGGGACAGACAGAGAGACCCAGTACTTC. Encoded protein: CSAPGTDRETQYF.

The rearrangement uses TRBV7-2 and TRBJ1-4; D is ambiguous. The CDR3 is 13 amino acids. With 1 base removed from V and 4 bases from J, the gap between germline ends came to 4 bases. Germline values: CDR1 SGHTA, CDR2 FQGNSA. CDR3 sequence reads: CASSLELNEKLFF. In DNA form, the CDR3 reads TGTGCCAGCAGCTTAGAGCTTAATGAAAAACTGTTTTTT.

This clone was picked up many times. This sequence may be a read error, since a much larger clone differs from it by one base. The rearrangement uses TRBV19 and TRBJ2-2; no clear D gene. The CDR3 length is 14 residues. V lost 3 bases and J lost 4, with 9 bases in between. Germline CDR1 reads LNHDA; CDR2 reads SQIVND (reference sequence). This chain's CDR3 is CASSIKVITGELFF. The CDR3 DNA reads TGTGCCAGTAGTATTAAGGTAATCACCGGGGAGCTGTTTTTT.

This clone was counted a few times. The chain couples TRBV20-1 to TRBJ2-1, with 7 bases that match TRBD1. Germline trimming cut 2 bases from V and 2 bases from J; bases unmatched to any gene: 12. This CDR3 contains 17 residues. CDR1 DFQATT and CDR2 SNEGSKA come from the germline V gene (reference sequence). The CDR3 DNA reads TGCAGTGCTAGATATCCCTCTCGGGACAGTGCCTACAATGAGCAGTTCTTC. It encodes CSARYPSRDSAYNEQFF.

In the case of this clone: Mismatch with germline at one junction end may stem from a read error. CDR3 region: CASSLARASGDNVLTF. The DNA of the CDR3 is TGTGCCAGCAGCTTAGCCCGGGCATCTGGGGACAACGTCCTGACTTTC. The V gene is TRBV7-8, the J gene TRBJ2-6, with unresolved D. CDR3 length equals 16 residues. The germline gives CDR1 SGHVS, CDR2 FQNEAQ.

V is TRBV6-2 or TRBV6-3 and J is TRBJ1-5, with D unresolved. This CDR3 has 14 amino acids. Germline CDR1 is MNHEY and CDR2 is SVGEGT. Deletions cut 0 bases from V and 3 bases from J, with 6 bases between. CDR3 loop: CASSYSLSNQPQHF. In nucleotides, the CDR3 is TGTGCCAGCAGTTACTCTCTCTCCAATCAGCCCCAGCATTTT.

The chain combines TRBV6-2 or TRBV6-3 with TRBJ2-3, with D unclear. The V and J ends lost 0 bases and 5 bases respectively, with 12 bases between them. This CDR3 comprises 15 residues. CDR1 MNHEY and CDR2 SVGEGT come from the germline V gene. CDR3 sequence: CASSYSIRSVDTQYF. In DNA, the CDR3 is TGTGCCAGCAGTTACTCGATTAGGAGTGTAGATACGCAGTATTTT.

This clone has ten or more counts. A much larger clonotype is one base distant, so this may be a read error. The rearrangement uses TRBV6-1 and TRBJ1-2, with D perhaps matching TRBD1 (5 bases). Germline CDR1 reads MNHNS; CDR2 reads SASEGT. The CDR3 extends over 14 amino acids. V lost 8 bases to trimming and J lost 8 bases, with 21 bases between them. CDR3 loop: CASRARWGGWGYTF. The CDR3 DNA reads as TGTGCCAGCCGTGCACGGTGGGGGGGATGGGGCTACACCTTC.